The 25 T cell receptor beta chains presented below share a single source sample, sequenced in a study of T cell changes during pregnancy in multiple sclerosis. Here immunoSEQ multiplex PCR was the method, and the copy in TCRdb shows in-frame clones only, minus some. Of more than 55,000 clones in the sample, 75% to 95% were seen once. Sequenced material: peripheral blood, taken after pregnancy. The receptors originated from a female donor in good health, enrolled as a control in a pregnancy study.

V is TRBV6-1 and J is TRBJ1-4; D remains unclear. The germline V gene has CDR1 MNHNS and CDR2 SASEGT. V lost 5 bases and J 7 bases, leaving 17 bases between the germline ends. The CDR3 is made up of 15 amino acids. CDR3 residues: CASSRDPGGGEKLFF. The CDR3 DNA reads as TGTGCCAGCAGTCGGGATCCGGGTGGCGGTGAAAAACTGTTTTTT.

The chain carries TRBV19 and TRBJ1-1; 7 bases are shared with TRBD1. Germline CDR1 LNHDA, CDR2 SQIVND (reference sequence). The length of the CDR3 is 14 residues. The trim removed 7 bases at V and 2 bases at J, leaving 7 bases unmatched. CDR3 region: CASIGTAENTEAFF. The CDR3 DNA sequence: TGTGCCAGTATCGGGACAGCCGAAAACACTGAAGCTTTCTTT.

This clone has just one count. The V gene is TRBV5-5, the J gene TRBJ2-5; D is possibly TRBD2 (6 bases). This CDR3 comprises 15 residues. Between the trimmed V and J ends, which lost 6 bases and 2 bases, there was a span of 17 bases. Germline CDR1 reads SGHKS; CDR2 reads YYEKEE (reference sequence). The CDR3 spells CASTIEGLLQETQYF. The CDR3 coding sequence is TGTGCCAGCACCATCGAGGGACTGCTACAAGAGACCCAGTACTTC.

The chain recombines TRBV18 with TRBJ1-1; D is ambiguous. Trimming cost V 5 bases and J 1 base, with 14 bases left between them. Germline loops: CDR1 KGHSH, CDR2 LQKENI. The CDR3 is 15 residues long. The CDR3 loop reads CASSMGRGKNTEAFF. The DNA for the CDR3 is TGTGCCAGCTCAATGGGGAGAGGAAAGAACACTGAAGCTTTCTTT.

The chain uses TRBV18 and TRBJ2-3; 7 bases are a match to TRBD1. CDR1 and CDR2 (germline): KGHSH, LQKENI. The V segment lost 1 base and the J segment 0 bases; nucleotides outside the gene matches: 1. There are 15 residues in the CDR3. CDR3 bases: TGTGCCAGCTCACCACGACAGGGAAGCACAGATACGCAGTATTTT. Translated, it gives CASSPRQGSTDTQYF.

The gene calls are TRBV6-1 and TRBJ2-1, with D perhaps TRBD1 (5 bases). Germline CDR1 reads MNHNS; CDR2 reads SASEGT. Trimming cost V 1 base and J 15 bases, with 19 bases left between them. This CDR3 has 14 amino acids. For the CDR3, the DNA is TGTGCCAGCAGTGAAGAAAGAGGCGGACACAGACTGTTCTTC. It codes for CASSEERGGHRLFF.

This chain joins TRBV21-1 and TRBJ2-7; TRBD1 reflects the table's D call only, with no check against the DNA. TRBV21-1 is tagged as a pseudogene. CDR3 length equals 13 residues. The CDR3 bases are TGTGCCAGCAGCAAAGAGGACAGGCACGAGCAGTACTTC. It codes for CASSKEDRHEQYF.

The V call is TRBV19, the J call TRBJ2-2; tentatively, D is TRBD2 (5 bases). Per germline, CDR1 LNHDA and CDR2 SQIVND (reference sequence). The CDR3 loop spans 12 amino acids. Between the trimmed V and J ends, which lost 6 bases and 7 bases, there was a span of 9 bases. The CDR3 region is CASRFGVGELFF. The CDR3, as DNA: TGTGCCAGTAGGTTCGGGGTCGGGGAGCTGTTTTTT.

The chain recombines TRBV6-5 with TRBJ2-3; TRBD1 agrees at 7 bases. The CDR3 sequence is 14 residues long. Losses at the gene ends were 7 bases for V and 4 bases for J; bases not matched to a gene: 8. Germline CDR1 and CDR2: MNHEY and SVGAGI. Here the CDR3 DNA reads TGTGCCAGCATTCCCGCGACAGGGTCAGATACGCAGTATTTT. Its translation: CASIPATGSDTQYF.

This chain connects TRBV6-4 to TRBJ1-3; possibly TRBD1 for D (5 bases). This CDR3 contains 17 residues. Trimming shortened V by 6 bases and J by 0 bases, and 18 bases separated the two germline ends. The germline V gene encodes CDR1 MRHNA and CDR2 SNTAGT. The CDR3 bases are TGTGCCAGCAGGGACCCGGGGAGGGACTACTCTGGAAACACCATATATTTT. It codes for CASRDPGRDYSGNTIYF.

The rearrangement links TRBV5-6 to TRBJ1-1, with D tentatively TRBD1 (6 bases). V shed 4 bases and J shed 0 bases, with 16 bases lying between them. Per germline, CDR1 SGHDT and CDR2 YYEEEE. There are 16 residues in the CDR3. The CDR3 loop reads CASSPNTGFMNTEAFF. The CDR3 DNA sequence: TGTGCCAGCAGCCCAAATACAGGGTTCATGAACACTGAAGCTTTCTTT.

The chain employs TRBV4-2 and TRBJ2-4, with a weak D call TRBD2 (6 bases). The CDR3 spans 14 residues. Trimming took 3 bases from V and 5 from J, leaving 11 bases between them. The germline V gene encodes CDR1 LGHNA and CDR2 YNFKEQ. This CDR3 is CASSHVGEENIQYF. In DNA, the CDR3 is TGTGCCAGCAGCCATGTAGGGGAGGAAAACATTCAGTACTTC.

This clone was detected only once. The chain recombines TRBV5-1 with TRBJ1-1; D is unresolved. Trimming stripped 1 base from V and 0 bases from J, with 7 bases between. Germline V CDR1 and CDR2: SGHRS, YFSETQ. The CDR3 spans 14 residues. CDR3 residues: CASSLLGVNTEAFF. CDR3 nucleotides: TGCGCCAGCAGCTTGCTGGGAGTGAACACTGAAGCTTTCTTT.

Here the CDR3 DNA reads TGTGCCAGCAGCCAACCGGGACAGACGGCTAGCAATCAGCCCCAGCATTTT. This encodes CASSQPGQTASNQPQHF. This chain uses TRBV11-3 with TRBJ1-5; 7 bases line up with TRBD1. V shed 5 bases and J 0 bases; nucleotides not matched to a gene: 10. The CDR3 length is 17 residues. Germline-derived CDR1 and CDR2 are SGHNT and YENEEA.

The J gene is TRBJ1-4, the V gene TRBV9; 7 bases are shared with TRBD1. This CDR3 comprises 15 residues. Germline CDR1 and CDR2: SGDLS and YYNGEE. Losses at the gene ends were 1 base for V and 7 bases for J; bases not matched to a gene: 7. For the CDR3, the DNA is TGTGCCAGCAGCGTAAGGACAGGTTCGGGTGAAAAACTGTTTTTT. Translating gives CASSVRTGSGEKLFF.

The chain carries TRBV7-3 and TRBJ1-6; D is possibly TRBD1 (5 bases). From germline, CDR1 is SGHTA and CDR2 FQGTGA. V was pared by 1 base and J by 5 bases, with 6 bases between. The CDR3 runs to 14 residues. The chain's CDR3 is CASSLIGDNSPLHF. Here the CDR3 DNA reads TGTGCCAGCAGCTTAATAGGGGATAATTCACCCCTCCACTTT.

The V call is TRBV6-5, the J call TRBJ2-7, with 10 nucleotides matching TRBD1. The trim removed 2 bases at V and 3 bases at J, leaving 1 base unmatched. Germline V lookup: CDR1 MNHEY, CDR2 SVGAGI. This CDR3 has 14 amino acids. CDR3 DNA: TGTGCCAGCAGTTACAGGGACAGGGGCTACGAGCAGTACTTC. This sequence encodes CASSYRDRGYEQYF.

The chain has TRBV15 and TRBJ2-7; tentative D call: TRBD2 (5 bases). V was trimmed by 3 bases and J by 2 bases, leaving 8 bases between them. This CDR3 is 13 amino acids long. Germline CDR1 is LNHNV and CDR2 is YYDKDF (reference sequence). The CDR3, as DNA: TGTGCCACCAGCAGGGACTGGACCTACGAGCAGTACTTC. This sequence encodes CATSRDWTYEQYF.

The chain is built from TRBV6-5 and TRBJ2-5, with D possibly being TRBD1 (6 bases). In germline, CDR1 is MNHEY, CDR2 SVGAGI. The CDR3 extends over 14 amino acids. The V and J ends lost 2 bases and 4 bases respectively, with 11 bases between them. CDR3 amino acids: CASSYTGFGETQYF. In nucleotides, the CDR3 is TGTGCCAGCAGTTACACAGGGTTTGGAGAGACCCAGTACTTC.

The rearrangement links TRBV2 to TRBJ1-2; D is unclear. The CDR3 covers 13 residues. Germline lookup yields CDR1 SNHLY and CDR2 FYNNEI. V gave up 8 bases and J gave up 2 bases, with 12 bases separating them. As DNA, the CDR3 is TGTGCCAGCGAGAAAGGGAGAAACTATGGCTACACCTTC. Translated, it gives CASEKGRNYGYTF.

V and J are TRBV2 and TRBJ1-4; TRBD1 aligns across 12 bases. The CDR3 has 22 amino acids. Unmatched junction bases numbered 15, after V lost 1 base and J lost 0 bases. Per germline, CDR1 SNHLY and CDR2 FYNNEI. The CDR3 bases are TGTGCCAGCAGTGAAGTAATGGTTGGGACAGGGGGCTTCTCTGCAACTAATGAAAAACTGTTTTTT. Translating gives CASSEVMVGTGGFSATNEKLFF.

The chain couples TRBV11-1 to TRBJ2-2; a possible D gene is TRBD1 (6 bases). The CDR3 runs 14 residues. V was cut by 1 base and J by 8 bases, with 11 bases left in between. Germline CDR1 and CDR2: SGHAT and FQDESV (reference sequence). The CDR3 loop is CASSLGTGLGELFF. DNA for the CDR3: TGTGCCAGCAGCTTAGGCACAGGGTTAGGGGAGCTGTTTTTT.

The V call is TRBV11-2, the J call TRBJ2-7, with 10 bases that match TRBD1. The trim removed 5 bases at V and 6 bases at J, leaving 7 bases unmatched. Per the germline V gene, CDR1 is SGHAT and CDR2 is FQNNGV. The CDR3 sequence is 14 residues long. The CDR3 here is CASSRRTGGLEQYF. CDR3 sequence (DNA): TGTGCCAGCAGCCGACGGACAGGGGGGCTCGAGCAGTACTTC.

This clone was seen only a few times. Other DNA sequences in this specimen translate into the identical CDR3. This chain joins TRBV4-1 and TRBJ1-1; the D is unclear. Germline CDR1 and CDR2: MGHRA and YSYEKL. V lost 4 bases and J lost 2, with 8 bases in between. The CDR3 loop spans 13 amino acids. CDR3 region: CASSPRENTEAFF. DNA of the CDR3: TGCGCCAGCAGCCCCCGGGAAAACACTGAAGCTTTCTTT.

This rearrangement joins TRBV5-1 to TRBJ1-2; 7 bases line up with TRBD1. V trimming: 5 bases; J trimming: 7 bases; junction bases outside the gene matches: 8. The CDR3 consists of 13 residues. The V gene's germline CDR1 is SGHRS and CDR2 YFSETQ. Here the CDR3 reads CASRRQGDGGYTF. CDR3 bases: TGCGCCAGCAGACGGCAGGGGGATGGTGGCTACACCTTC.